Following are 12 T cell receptor beta chains from one sample sequenced in a study of shared clonotypes between healthy human individuals. Method: immunoSEQ multiplex PCR; TCRdb's copy keeps in-frame clones and lacks some. Seen here are hundreds of thousands of clones, approximately 96% observed once, and the top ten hold roughly 0.12%. The naive CD8 subset, CD45RO-negative cells positively selected for CCR7, excluded terminally differentiated effector memory CD45RA+ cells. The sample was naive CD8+ T cells sorted from blood. These receptors originate from a woman aged 25 to 39 in good health.

This chain uses TRBV14 with TRBJ2-1; D not certain. The CDR3 has 17 amino acids. Trimming cost V 4 bases and J 6 bases, with 22 bases left between them. Looked up from germline, CDR1 is SGHDN and CDR2 is FVKESK. CDR3 in amino acids: CASSRKDSTLGPNEQFF. The CDR3 DNA reads TGTGCCAGCAGCCGTAAAGATAGTACCCTGGGCCCCAATGAGCAGTTCTTC. The whole variable domain, remainder taken from reference TRBV14 and TRBJ2-1, is EAGVTQFPSHSVIEKGQTVTLRCDPISGHDNLYWYRRVMGKEIKFLLHFVKESKQDESGMPNNRFLAERTGGTYSTLKVQPAELEDSGVYFCASSRKDSTLGPNEQFFGPGTRLTVL.

As for this clone: Within the sample, other DNA sequences also encode this same CDR3. The chain combines TRBV27 with TRBJ2-1, with 8 bases lining up with TRBD2. Germline-derived CDR1 and CDR2 are MNHEY and SMNVEV (reference sequence). This CDR3 is 14 amino acids long. J gave up 4 bases and V 5 bases, and 4 bases lay outside the gene matches. CDR3: CASSLAGSYNEQFF. DNA for the CDR3: TGTGCCAGCAGTCTAGCGGGTTCTTACAATGAGCAGTTCTTC.

The V call is TRBV28, the J call TRBJ2-3; TRBD2 matches at 9 bases. The CDR3 length is 15 residues. Germline assignment: CDR1 MDHEN and CDR2 SYDVKM. After removal of 4 bases from V and 2 bases from J, the junction contained 4 bases not matched to a gene. The CDR3 protein is CASSSRLADTDTQYF. The CDR3 region has the DNA TGTGCCAGCAGTTCACGACTAGCGGACACAGATACGCAGTATTTT.

This clone was picked up one time. V usage is TRBV5-4 and J usage is TRBJ2-2; 7 bases agree with TRBD1. The CDR3 has 13 amino acids. Trimming at V came to 4 bases and at J to 6 bases, leaving 3 bases not matched to a gene. Germline-derived CDR1 and CDR2 are SGHNT and YYREEE (reference sequence). The CDR3, as DNA: TGTGCCAGCAGCCCAGGGACAGCCGGGGAGCTGTTTTTT. Translated, it gives CASSPGTAGELFF. Based on the CDR3 plus reference TRBV5-4 and TRBJ2-2, the full variable domain is ETGVTQSPTHLIKTRGQQVTLRCSSQSGHNTVSWYQQALGQGPQFIFQYYREEENGRGNFPPRFSGLQFPNYSSELNVNALELDDSALYLCASSPGTAGELFFGEGSRLTVL.

V and J are TRBV5-1 and TRBJ1-1; no clear D gene. Germline V gives CDR1 SGHRS, CDR2 YFSETQ. This CDR3 has 12 amino acids. Trimming took off 6 bases at V and 2 bases at J, with 8 bases between the two ends. The DNA for the CDR3 is TGCGCCAGCAAAGCAGGTAACACTGAAGCTTTCTTT. This gives the protein CASKAGNTEAFF.

The table lists this clone with a count of one. This rearrangement joins TRBV7-9 to TRBJ1-2, with D possibly matching TRBD1 (5 bases). This CDR3 spans 12 amino acids. The V end was cut by 4 bases, the J end by 7 bases, with 10 bases between. CDR1 is SEHNR, CDR2 FQNEAQ, per germline (reference sequence). CDR3 nucleotide sequence: TGTGCCAGCAGCTCTGGGGGGACTGGCTACACCTTC. Translated, it gives CASSSGGTGYTF.

The chain recombines TRBV10-3 with TRBJ2-7; the D call may be TRBD1 or TRBD2 (5 bases each). The V and J ends lost 6 bases and 1 base respectively, with 10 bases between them. This CDR3 region has 13 residues. The germline gives CDR1 ENHRY, CDR2 SYGVKD. CDR3 residues: CAIRVGASYEQYF. The CDR3 DNA is TGTGCCATCAGAGTCGGGGCATCCTACGAGCAGTACTTC.

This chain joins TRBV7-6 and TRBJ1-3; maybe TRBD1 (5 bases). Trimming shortened V by 5 bases and J by 0 bases, and 23 bases separated the two germline ends. There are 19 residues in the CDR3. CDR1 SGHVS and CDR2 FNYEAQ come from the germline V gene. CDR3 in amino acids: CASSARWGGLKDSGNTIYF. The DNA for the CDR3 is TGTGCCAGCAGCGCTCGGTGGGGGGGACTGAAAGACTCTGGAAACACCATATATTTT. The variable domain in full, with the rest retrieved from reference TRBV7-6 and TRBJ1-3, is GAGVSQSPRYKVTKRGQDVALRCDPISGHVSLYWYRQALGQGPEFLTYFNYEAQQDKSGLPNDRFSAERPEGSISTLTIQRTEQRDSAMYRCASSARWGGLKDSGNTIYFGEGSWLTVV.

The V call is TRBV7-8, the J call TRBJ2-7; D unresolved. V lost 1 base and J lost 5, with 12 bases in between. Germline assignment: CDR1 SGHVS and CDR2 FQNEAQ. CDR3 length: 14 amino acids. CDR3 residues: CASSLVKGPNEQYF. The DNA of the CDR3 is TGTGCCAGCAGCTTAGTCAAAGGCCCCAACGAGCAGTACTTC.

The J gene is TRBJ2-7, the V gene TRBV2; D possibly corresponds to TRBD2 (6 bases). Trimming removed 6 bases at V and 1 base at J, with 10 bases between. Per the germline V gene, CDR1 is SNHLY and CDR2 is FYNNEI. The CDR3 consists of 13 residues. Here the CDR3 DNA reads TGTGCCAGCAGCGTCGGGGGTTCCTACGAGCAGTACTTC. Translation gives CASSVGGSYEQYF.

The chain recombines TRBV7-9 with TRBJ2-7; 12 bases are shared with TRBD1. The V segment lost 3 bases and the J segment 5 bases; nucleotides outside the gene matches: 11. The germline V gene has CDR1 SEHNR and CDR2 FQNEAQ (reference sequence). CDR3 length: 17 amino acids. CDR3 DNA: TGTGCCAGCAGCTTCGCACCGGGACAGGGGGCCCAGAACGAGCAGTACTTC. This translates into CASSFAPGQGAQNEQYF.

The gene calls are TRBV2 and TRBJ1-1; D gene uncertain. Germline CDR1 SNHLY, CDR2 FYNNEI. This CDR3 is built from 16 residues. V lost 4 bases and J 3 bases, leaving 18 bases between the germline ends. The DNA of the CDR3 is TGTGCCAGCAGTGCAAGGGCCGATGGGGAGGACACTGAAGCTTTCTTT. Protein: CASSARADGEDTEAFF.